The 3 T cell receptor beta chains below come from one sample, sequenced in a study of CD8+ T cells in alopecia areata. The sequencing template was cDNA reverse transcribed from extracted RNA. Produced via immunoSEQ multiplex PCR; TCRdb's table is partial and in-frame only. Counted here are fewer than 40,000 clones, less than 70% occurring once; the ten biggest clones make up 30% to 50%. Source material: NKG2D-high CD8+ T cells sorted from blood. The receptors come from a human donor with alopecia areata.

Only a few counts were recorded for this clone. The chain employs TRBV12-5 and TRBJ1-2, with D perhaps matching TRBD1 (5 bases). Germline V gene lookup returns CDR1 LGHNT and CDR2 FRNRAP. The CDR3 length is 12 residues. V was clipped by 6 bases and J by 8 bases, with 13 bases between them. Here the CDR3 reads CASGMGLQGYTF. CDR3 in DNA: TGTGCTAGTGGAATGGGACTTCAGGGCTACACCTTC.

This clone was recorded once. The chain couples TRBV5-4 to TRBJ2-1; 12 positions agree with TRBD1. V dropped 6 bases and J dropped 6; count of bases not matched to a gene: 7. Looked up from germline, CDR1 is SGHNT and CDR2 is YYREEE (reference sequence). The CDR3 contains 15 residues. CDR3 DNA: TGTGCCAGCATTCCGAGGGACAGGGGGCCCAATGAGCAGTTCTTC. Translated, it gives CASIPRDRGPNEQFF.

This clone has just a few counts. V gene TRBV7-9 combines with J gene TRBJ2-3, with a tentative D call TRBD1 (6 bases). The V end lost 6 bases, the J end lost 4 bases, and 11 bases lay between the germline ends. The CDR3 covers 13 residues. The germline V gene encodes CDR1 SEHNR and CDR2 FQNEAQ (reference sequence). The CDR3: CASSLQGSDTQYF. The DNA for the CDR3 is TGTGCCAGCAGTCTACAGGGCTCAGATACGCAGTATTTT.